The T cell receptor beta chain under discussion was sequenced for a study of shared clonotypes between healthy human individuals. Study as a whole: The donors, a couple of women and three men, were aged 18 to 49. CD4 naive and CD4 memory each took three plates per donor, while CD8 naive took two and CD8 memory one. General observations from the study: A generally larger estimated richness was seen in naive subsets than in memory subsets. Clonotypes not shared had lower generation probabilities than those common to all four donors.

In regard to this clone: Its antigen is unidentified.

Naive-designated CD8 cells lacked CD45RO, were positively enriched for CCR7, and omitted terminally differentiated effector memory CD45RA+ cells. Repertoires were generated with immunoSEQ multiplex PCR, while TCRdb's copy carries only in-frame clones and drops some. The table has nearly 2 million clones, about 95% seen once. V lost 4 bases to trimming and J lost 7 bases, with 13 bases between them. Germline CDR1 reads SGHVS; CDR2 reads FQNEAQ. The CDR3 totals 14 residues. Sequenced material: naive CD8+ T cells sorted from blood. The receptor's source is a man aged 18 to 30 in good health. The J gene is TRBJ2-2, the V gene TRBV7-8; the D is unclear. Written as DNA, the CDR3 is TGTGCCAGCAGCTACAAAAGCTACGACGGGGAGCTGTTTTTT. The encoded protein is CASSYKSYDGELFF.